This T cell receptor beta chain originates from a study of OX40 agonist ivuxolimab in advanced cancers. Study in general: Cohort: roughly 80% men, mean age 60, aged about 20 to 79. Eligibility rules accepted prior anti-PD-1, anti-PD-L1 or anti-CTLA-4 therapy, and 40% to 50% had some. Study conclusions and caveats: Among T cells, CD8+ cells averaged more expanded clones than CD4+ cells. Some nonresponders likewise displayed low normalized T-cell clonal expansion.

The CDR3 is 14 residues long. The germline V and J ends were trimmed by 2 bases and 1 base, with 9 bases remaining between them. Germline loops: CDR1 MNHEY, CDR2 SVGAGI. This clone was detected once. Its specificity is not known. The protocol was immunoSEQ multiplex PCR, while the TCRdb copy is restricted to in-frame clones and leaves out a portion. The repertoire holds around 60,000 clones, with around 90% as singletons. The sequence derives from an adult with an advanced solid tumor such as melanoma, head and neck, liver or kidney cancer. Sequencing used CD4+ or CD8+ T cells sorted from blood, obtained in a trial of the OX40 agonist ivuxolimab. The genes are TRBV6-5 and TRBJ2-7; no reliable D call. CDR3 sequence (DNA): TGTGCCAGCAGTTACCCAGGCGCATCCTACGAGCAGTACTTC. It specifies CASSYPGASYEQYF.